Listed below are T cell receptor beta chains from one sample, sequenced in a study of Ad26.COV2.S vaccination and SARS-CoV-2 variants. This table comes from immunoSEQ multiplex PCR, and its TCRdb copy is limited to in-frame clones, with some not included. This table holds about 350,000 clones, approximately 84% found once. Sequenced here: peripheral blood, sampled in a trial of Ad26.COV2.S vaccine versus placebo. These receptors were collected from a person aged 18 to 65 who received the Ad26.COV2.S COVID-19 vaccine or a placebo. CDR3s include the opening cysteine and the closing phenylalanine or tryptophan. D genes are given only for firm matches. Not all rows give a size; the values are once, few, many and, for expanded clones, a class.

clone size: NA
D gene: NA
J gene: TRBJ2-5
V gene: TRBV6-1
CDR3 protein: CASSEGKGLETQYF
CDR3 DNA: TGTGCCAGCAGTGAGGGGAAGGGTTTGGAGACCCAGTACTTC

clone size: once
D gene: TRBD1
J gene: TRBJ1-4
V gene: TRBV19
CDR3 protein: CASKQTGANEKLFF
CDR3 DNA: TGTGCCAGTAAGCAGACAGGGGCTAATGAAAAACTGTTTTTT

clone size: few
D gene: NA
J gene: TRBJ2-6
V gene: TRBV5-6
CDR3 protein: CASSSGRNSGANVLTF
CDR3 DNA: TGTGCCAGCAGCTCGGGACGGAACTCTGGGGCCAACGTCCTGACTTTC

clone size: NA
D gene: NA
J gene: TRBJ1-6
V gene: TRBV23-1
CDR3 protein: CASSQKGVQDYNSPLHF
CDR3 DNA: TGCGCCAGCAGTCAAAAAGGAGTCCAGGACTATAATTCACCCCTCCACTTT

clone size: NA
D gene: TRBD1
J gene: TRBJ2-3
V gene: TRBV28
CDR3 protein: CASSSPFPSTGAVTDTQYF
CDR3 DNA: TGTGCCAGCAGTTCTCCATTCCCCTCGACAGGGGCAGTCACAGATACGCAGTATTTT

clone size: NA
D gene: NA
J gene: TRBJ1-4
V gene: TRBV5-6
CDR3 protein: CASSLDRGRVGEKLFF
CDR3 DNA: TGTGCCAGCAGCTTGGATCGGGGCCGCGTCGGTGAAAAACTGTTTTTT

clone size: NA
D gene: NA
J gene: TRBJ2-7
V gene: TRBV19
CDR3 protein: CASSISVGPREQYF
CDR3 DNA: TGTGCCAGTAGTATTTCCGTTGGGCCTCGAGAGCAGTACTTC

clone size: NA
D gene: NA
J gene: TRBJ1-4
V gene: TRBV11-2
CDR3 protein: CASQRSVGPRAWEKLFF
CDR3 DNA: TGTGCCAGCCAAAGGTCCGTGGGGCCTCGCGCCTGGGAAAAACTGTTTTTT

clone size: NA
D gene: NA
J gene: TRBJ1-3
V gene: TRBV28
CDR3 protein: CASSLLSGNTIYF
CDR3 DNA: TGTGCCAGCAGTTTATTAAGTGGAAACACCATATATTTT

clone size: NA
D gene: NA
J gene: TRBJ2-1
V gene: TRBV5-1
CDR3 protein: CASSLLAITNNNEQFF
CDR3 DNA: TGCGCCAGCAGCTTGTTGGCTATCACAAACAACAATGAGCAGTTCTTC

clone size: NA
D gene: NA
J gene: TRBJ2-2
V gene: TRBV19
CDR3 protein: CASSITGLNTGELFF
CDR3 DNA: TGTGCCAGTAGCATAACGGGACTTAACACCGGGGAGCTGTTTTTT

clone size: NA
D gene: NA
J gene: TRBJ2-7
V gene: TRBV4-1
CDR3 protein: CASSPYTSRDYEQYF
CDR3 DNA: TGCGCCAGCAGCCCGTATACTAGCAGGGACTACGAGCAGTACTTC

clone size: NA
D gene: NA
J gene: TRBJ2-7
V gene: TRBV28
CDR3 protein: CASRNSYEQYF
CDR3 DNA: TGTGCCAGTCGGAACTCCTACGAGCAGTACTTC

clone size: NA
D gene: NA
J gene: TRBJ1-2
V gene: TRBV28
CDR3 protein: CASSFPPGGIDGYTF
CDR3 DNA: TGTGCCAGCAGTTTTCCCCCGGGGGGTATCGATGGCTACACCTTC

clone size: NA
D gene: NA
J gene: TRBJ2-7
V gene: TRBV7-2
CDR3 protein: CASSLGYTYYEQYF
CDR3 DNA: TGTGCCAGCAGCTTAGGTTACACATACTACGAGCAGTACTTC

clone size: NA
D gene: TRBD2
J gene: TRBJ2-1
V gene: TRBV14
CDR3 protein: CASSQQGLAGFLDEQFF
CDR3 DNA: TGTGCCAGCAGCCAGCAGGGACTAGCGGGGTTTTTGGATGAGCAGTTCTTC

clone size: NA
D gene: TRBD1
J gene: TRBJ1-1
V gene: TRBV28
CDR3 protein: CASSQQPGQGMNTEAFF
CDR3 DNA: TGTGCCAGCAGTCAGCAGCCGGGACAGGGGATGAACACTGAAGCTTTCTTT

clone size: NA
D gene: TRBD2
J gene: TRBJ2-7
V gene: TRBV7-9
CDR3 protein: CASSLYDPSGVSYEQYF
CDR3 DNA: TGTGCCAGCAGCTTATATGATCCTAGCGGGGTATCCTACGAGCAGTACTTC

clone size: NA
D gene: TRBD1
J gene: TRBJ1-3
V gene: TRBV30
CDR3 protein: CASADRADHTIYF
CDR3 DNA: TGTGCCAGTGCTGACAGGGCCGATCACACCATATATTTT

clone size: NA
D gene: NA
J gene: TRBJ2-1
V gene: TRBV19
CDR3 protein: CASSKQPGPYNEQFF
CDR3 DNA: TGTGCCAGTAGTAAGCAACCTGGCCCCTACAATGAGCAGTTCTTC

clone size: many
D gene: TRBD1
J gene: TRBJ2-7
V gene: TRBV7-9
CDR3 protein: CASHSRQGGYEQYF
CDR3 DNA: TGTGCCAGCCATTCCCGACAGGGTGGCTACGAGCAGTACTTC

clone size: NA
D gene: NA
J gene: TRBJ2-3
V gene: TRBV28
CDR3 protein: CASETAGRTLDTQYF
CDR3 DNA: TGTGCCAGCGAAACTGCGGGACGCACACTCGATACGCAGTATTTT

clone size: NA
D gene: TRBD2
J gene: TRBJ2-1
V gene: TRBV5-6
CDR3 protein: CASSRGPGLADNEQFF
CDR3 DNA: TGTGCCAGCAGCAGAGGGCCGGGACTAGCGGACAATGAGCAGTTCTTC

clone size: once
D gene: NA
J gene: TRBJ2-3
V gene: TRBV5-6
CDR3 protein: CASSLTGADTQYF
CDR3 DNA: TGTGCCAGCAGCTTGACTGGTGCGGATACGCAGTATTTT

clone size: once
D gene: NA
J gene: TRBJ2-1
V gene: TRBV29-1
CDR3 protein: CSALQVINSYNEQFF
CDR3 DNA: TGCAGCGCACTACAGGTCATCAACTCCTACAATGAGCAGTTCTTC

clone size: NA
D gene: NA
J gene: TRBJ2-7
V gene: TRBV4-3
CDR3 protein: CASSQDGSTEASYEQYF
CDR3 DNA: TGCGCCAGCAGCCAAGATGGCAGTACGGAGGCTTCCTACGAGCAGTACTTC

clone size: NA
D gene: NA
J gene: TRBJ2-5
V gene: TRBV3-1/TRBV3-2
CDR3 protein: CASSPEGPGLTQYF
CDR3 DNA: TGTGCCAGCAGCCCCGAGGGGCCTGGGTTAACCCAGTACTTC

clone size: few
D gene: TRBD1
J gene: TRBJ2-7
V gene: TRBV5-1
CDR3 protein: CASSLGQGLDEQYF
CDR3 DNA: TGCGCCAGCAGCTTGGGACAGGGGCTTGACGAGCAGTACTTC

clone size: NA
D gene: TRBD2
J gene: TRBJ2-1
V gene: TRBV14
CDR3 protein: CASSNSGVTYNEQFF
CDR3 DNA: TGTGCCAGCAGCAATAGCGGGGTAACCTACAATGAGCAGTTCTTC

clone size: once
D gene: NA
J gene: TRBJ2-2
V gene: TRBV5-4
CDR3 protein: CASSWDTGELFF
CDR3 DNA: TGTGCCAGCAGCTGGGACACCGGGGAGCTGTTTTTT

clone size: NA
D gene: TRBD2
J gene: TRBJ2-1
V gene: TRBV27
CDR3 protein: CASSPLLRSGSSYNEQFF
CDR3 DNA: TGTGCCAGCAGTCCCCTCTTGCGTAGCGGGAGCAGCTACAATGAGCAGTTCTTC

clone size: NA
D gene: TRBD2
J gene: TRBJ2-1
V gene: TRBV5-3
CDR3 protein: CARSSGLACNEQFF
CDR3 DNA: TGTGCCAGAAGCTCCGGACTAGCCTGCAATGAGCAGTTCTTC

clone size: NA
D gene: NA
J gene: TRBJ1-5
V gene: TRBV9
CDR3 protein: CASSVDETVNQPQHF
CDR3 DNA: TGTGCCAGCAGCGTAGACGAGACAGTCAATCAGCCCCAGCATTTT

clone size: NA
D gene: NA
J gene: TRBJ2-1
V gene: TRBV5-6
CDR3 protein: CASSTPFGDSYNEQFF
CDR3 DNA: TGTGCCAGCAGCACCCCATTCGGGGACTCCTACAATGAGCAGTTCTTC

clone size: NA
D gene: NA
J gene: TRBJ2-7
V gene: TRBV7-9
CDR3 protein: CASSPTTGFGYEQYF
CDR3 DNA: TGTGCCAGCAGCCCTACGACAGGTTTCGGATACGAGCAGTACTTC

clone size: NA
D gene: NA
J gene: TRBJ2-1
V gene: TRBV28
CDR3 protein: CASTPRGPHEQFF
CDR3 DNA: TGTGCCAGCACCCCCCGCGGGCCGCATGAGCAGTTCTTC

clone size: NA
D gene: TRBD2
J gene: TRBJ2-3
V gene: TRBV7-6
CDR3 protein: CASSPRTSGYTDTQYF
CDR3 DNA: TGTGCCAGCAGCCCAAGGACTAGCGGGTACACAGATACGCAGTATTTT